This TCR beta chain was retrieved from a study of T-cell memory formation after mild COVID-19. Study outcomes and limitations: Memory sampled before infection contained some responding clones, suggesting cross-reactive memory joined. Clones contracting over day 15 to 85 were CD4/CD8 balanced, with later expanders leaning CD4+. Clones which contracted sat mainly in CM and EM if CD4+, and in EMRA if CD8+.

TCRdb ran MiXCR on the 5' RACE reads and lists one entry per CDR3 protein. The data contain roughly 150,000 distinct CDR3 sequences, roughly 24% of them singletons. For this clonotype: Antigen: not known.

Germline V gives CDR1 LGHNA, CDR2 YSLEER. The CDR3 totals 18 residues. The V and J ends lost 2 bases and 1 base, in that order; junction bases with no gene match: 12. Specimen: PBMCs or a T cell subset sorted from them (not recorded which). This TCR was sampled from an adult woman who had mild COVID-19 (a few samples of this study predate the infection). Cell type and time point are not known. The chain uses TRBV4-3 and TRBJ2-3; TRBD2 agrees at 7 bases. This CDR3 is CASSQLGAGVLGTDTQYF. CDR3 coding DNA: TGCGCCAGCAGCCAACTAGGTGCGGGAGTACTCGGCACAGATACGCAGTATTTT.